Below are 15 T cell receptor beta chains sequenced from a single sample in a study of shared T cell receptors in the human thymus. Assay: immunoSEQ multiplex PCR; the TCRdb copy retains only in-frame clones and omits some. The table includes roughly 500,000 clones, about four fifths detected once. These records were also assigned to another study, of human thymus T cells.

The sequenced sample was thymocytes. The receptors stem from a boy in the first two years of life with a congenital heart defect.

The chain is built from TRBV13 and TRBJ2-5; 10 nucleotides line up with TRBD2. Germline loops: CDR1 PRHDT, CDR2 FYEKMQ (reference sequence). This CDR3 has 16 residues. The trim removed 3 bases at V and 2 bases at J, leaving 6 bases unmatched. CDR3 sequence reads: CASSFKREGEQETQYF. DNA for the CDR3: TGTGCCAGCAGCTTCAAGCGGGAGGGAGAGCAAGAGACCCAGTACTTC.

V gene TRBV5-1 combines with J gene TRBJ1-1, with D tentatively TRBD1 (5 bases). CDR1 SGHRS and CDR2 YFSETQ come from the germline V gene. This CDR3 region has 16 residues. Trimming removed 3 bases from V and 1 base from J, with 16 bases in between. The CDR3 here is CASSSPRRGENTEAFF. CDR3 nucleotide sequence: TGCGCCAGCAGCTCCCCCCGGCGGGGGGAGAACACTGAAGCTTTCTTT.

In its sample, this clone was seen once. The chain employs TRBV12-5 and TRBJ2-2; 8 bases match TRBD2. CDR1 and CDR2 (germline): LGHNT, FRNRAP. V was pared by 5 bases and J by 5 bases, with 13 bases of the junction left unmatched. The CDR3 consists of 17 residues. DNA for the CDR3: TGTGCTAGTGGTCAAAATACCAGCGGGAGTTTTACCGGGGAGCTGTTTTTT. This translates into CASGQNTSGSFTGELFF.

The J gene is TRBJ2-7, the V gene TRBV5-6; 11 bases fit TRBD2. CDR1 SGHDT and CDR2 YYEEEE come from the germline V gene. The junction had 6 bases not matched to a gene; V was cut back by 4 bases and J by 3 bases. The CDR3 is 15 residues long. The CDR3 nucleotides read TGTGCCAGCAGCGCCCCTAGCGGGAGGTTCTACGAGCAGTACTTC. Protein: CASSAPSGRFYEQYF.

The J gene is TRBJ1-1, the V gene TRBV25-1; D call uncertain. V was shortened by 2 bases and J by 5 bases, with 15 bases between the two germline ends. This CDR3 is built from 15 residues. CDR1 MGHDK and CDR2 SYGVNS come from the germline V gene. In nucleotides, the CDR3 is TGTGCCAGCAGTGAACATACCCGGGTGGAGACTGAAGCTTTCTTT. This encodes CASSEHTRVETEAFF.

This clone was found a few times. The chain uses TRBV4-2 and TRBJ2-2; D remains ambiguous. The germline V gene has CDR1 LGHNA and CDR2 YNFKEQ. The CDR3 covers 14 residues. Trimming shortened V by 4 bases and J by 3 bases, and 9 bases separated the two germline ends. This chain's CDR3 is CASSPRRDTGELFF. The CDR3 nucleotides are TGTGCCAGCAGCCCCCGACGGGACACCGGGGAGCTGTTTTTT.

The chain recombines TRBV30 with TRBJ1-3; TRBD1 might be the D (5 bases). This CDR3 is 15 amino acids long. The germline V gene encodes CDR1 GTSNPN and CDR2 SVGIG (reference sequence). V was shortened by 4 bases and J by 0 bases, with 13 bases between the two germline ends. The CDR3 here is CAWTGYSLSGNTIYF. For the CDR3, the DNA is TGTGCCTGGACAGGGTATAGCCTCTCTGGAAACACCATATATTTT.

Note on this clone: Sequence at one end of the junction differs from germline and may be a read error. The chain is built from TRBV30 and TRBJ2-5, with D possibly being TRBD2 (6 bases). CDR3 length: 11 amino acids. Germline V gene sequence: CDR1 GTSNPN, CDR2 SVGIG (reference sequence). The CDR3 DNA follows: TGTGCCTGGAGTGTTAGCGGCTCTCACAACTTC. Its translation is CAWSVSGSHNF.

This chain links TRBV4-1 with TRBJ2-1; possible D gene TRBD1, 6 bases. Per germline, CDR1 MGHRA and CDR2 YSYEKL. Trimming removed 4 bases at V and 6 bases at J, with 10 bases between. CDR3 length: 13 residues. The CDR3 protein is CASSPLQGNEQFF. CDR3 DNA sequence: TGCGCCAGCAGCCCCCTACAGGGCAATGAGCAGTTCTTC.

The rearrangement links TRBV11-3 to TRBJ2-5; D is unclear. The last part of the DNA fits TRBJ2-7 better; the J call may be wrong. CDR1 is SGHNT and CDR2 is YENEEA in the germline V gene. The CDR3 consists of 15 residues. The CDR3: CASSLGLVFSYEQYF. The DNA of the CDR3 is TGTGCCAGCAGCTTAGGTTTGGTCTTCTCCTACGAGCAGTACTTC.

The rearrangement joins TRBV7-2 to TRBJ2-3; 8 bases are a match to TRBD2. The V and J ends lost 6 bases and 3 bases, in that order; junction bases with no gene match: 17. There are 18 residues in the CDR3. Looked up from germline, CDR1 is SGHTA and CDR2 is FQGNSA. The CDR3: CASRLIPIGREDTDTQYF. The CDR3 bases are TGTGCCAGCAGACTTATTCCCATAGGGCGGGAGGATACAGATACGCAGTATTTT.

For the CDR3, the DNA is TGTGCCAGCAGGGGCGACAGGGACACTGAAGCTTTCTTT. This gives the protein CASRGDRDTEAFF. The chain uses TRBV6-5 and TRBJ1-1, with 7 bases fitting TRBD1. Germline trimming cut 6 bases from V and 3 bases from J; bases unmatched to any gene: 4. In germline, CDR1 is MNHEY, CDR2 SVGAGI. The CDR3 contains 13 residues.

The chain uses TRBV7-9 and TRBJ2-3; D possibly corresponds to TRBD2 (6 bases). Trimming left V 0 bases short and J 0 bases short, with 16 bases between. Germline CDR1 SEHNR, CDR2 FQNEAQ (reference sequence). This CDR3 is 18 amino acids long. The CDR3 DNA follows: TGTGCCAGCAGCTTAGCCGGGACTGGAGAGTCTAGCACAGATACGCAGTATTTT. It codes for CASSLAGTGESSTDTQYF.

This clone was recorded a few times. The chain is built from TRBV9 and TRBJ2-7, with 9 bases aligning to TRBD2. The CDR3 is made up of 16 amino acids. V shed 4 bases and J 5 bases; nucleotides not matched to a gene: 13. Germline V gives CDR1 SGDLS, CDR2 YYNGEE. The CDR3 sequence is CASSPSRREGPHEQYF. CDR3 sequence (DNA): TGTGCCAGCAGCCCATCACGGCGGGAGGGCCCACACGAGCAGTACTTC. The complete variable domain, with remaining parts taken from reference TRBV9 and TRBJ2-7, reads DSGVTQTPKHLITATGQRVTLRCSPRSGDLSVYWYQQSLDQGLQFLIQYYNGEERAKGNILERFSAQQFPDLHSELNLSSLELGDSALYFCASSPSRREGPHEQYFGPGTRLTVT.

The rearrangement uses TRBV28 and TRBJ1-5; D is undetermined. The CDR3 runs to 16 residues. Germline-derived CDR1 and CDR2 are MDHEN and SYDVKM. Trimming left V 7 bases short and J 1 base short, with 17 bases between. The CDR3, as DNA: TGTGCCAGCACAGTCCAGGAGGAGGCGAGCAATCAGCCCCAGCATTTT. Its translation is CASTVQEEASNQPQHF. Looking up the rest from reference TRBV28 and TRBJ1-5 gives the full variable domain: DVKVTQSSRYLVKRTGEKVFLECVQDMDHENMFWYRQDPGLGLRLIYFSYDVKMKEKGDIPEGYSVSREKKERFSLILESASTNQTSMYLCASTVQEEASNQPQHFGDGTRLSIL.